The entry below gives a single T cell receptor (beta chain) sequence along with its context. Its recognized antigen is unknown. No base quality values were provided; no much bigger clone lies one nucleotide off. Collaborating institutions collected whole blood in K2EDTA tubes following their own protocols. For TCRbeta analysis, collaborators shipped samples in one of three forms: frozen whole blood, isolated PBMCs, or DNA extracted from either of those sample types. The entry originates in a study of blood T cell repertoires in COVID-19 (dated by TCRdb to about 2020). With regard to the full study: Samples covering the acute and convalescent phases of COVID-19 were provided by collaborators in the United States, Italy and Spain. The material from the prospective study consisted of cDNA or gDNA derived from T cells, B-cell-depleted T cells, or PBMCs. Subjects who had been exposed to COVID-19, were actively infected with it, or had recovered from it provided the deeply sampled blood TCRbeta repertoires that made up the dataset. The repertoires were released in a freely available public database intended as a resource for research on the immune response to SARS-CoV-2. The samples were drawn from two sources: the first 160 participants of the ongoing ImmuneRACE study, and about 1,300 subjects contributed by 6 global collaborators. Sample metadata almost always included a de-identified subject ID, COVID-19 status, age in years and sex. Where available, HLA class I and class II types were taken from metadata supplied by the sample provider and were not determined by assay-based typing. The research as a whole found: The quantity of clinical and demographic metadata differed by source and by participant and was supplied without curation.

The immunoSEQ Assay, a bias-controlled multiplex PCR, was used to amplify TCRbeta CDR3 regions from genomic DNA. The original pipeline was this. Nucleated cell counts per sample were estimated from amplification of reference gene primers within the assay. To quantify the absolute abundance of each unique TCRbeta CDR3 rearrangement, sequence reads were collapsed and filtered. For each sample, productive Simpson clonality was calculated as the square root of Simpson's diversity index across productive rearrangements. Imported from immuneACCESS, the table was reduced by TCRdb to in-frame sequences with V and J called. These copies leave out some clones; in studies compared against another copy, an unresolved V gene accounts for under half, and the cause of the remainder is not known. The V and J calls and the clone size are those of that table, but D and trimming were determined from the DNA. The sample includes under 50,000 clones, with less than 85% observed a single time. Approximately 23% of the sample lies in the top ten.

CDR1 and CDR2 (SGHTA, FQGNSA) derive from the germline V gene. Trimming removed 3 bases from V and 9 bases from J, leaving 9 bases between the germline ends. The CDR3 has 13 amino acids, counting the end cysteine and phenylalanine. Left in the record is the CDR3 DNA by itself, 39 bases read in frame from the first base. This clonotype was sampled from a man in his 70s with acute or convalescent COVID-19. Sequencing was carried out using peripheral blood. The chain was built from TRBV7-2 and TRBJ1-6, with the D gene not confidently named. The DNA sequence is TGTGCCAGCAGCTTCCAAGCGAGTTCACCCCTCCACTTT. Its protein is CASSFQASSPLHF.